These T cell receptor beta chains were read from a single sample in a study of T-cell reconstitution after alpha-beta-depleted transplantation in children. TCRdb re-called the PCR reads through MiXCR, storing one row per CDR3 protein. This repertoire shows about 600,000 distinct CDR3 sequences, about an eighth found once; its top ten account for roughly 2.3%. The sample consisted of PBMCs, mostly from graft donor cells, taken 360 days after TCRalphabeta/CD19-depleted stem cell transplant. These receptors were collected from a male patient younger than 18 who had a stem cell transplant for acute myeloid leukemia, so the T cells may come from the graft donor. Both conserved end residues are part of each CDR3. A D gene is named only where the DNA matches it firmly. Clone size is not always given. Where it is, it says once, few, many or a class for expanded clones.

v_call	j_call	d_call	clone_size	cdr3_nt	cdr3_aa
TRBV4-2	TRBJ2-1	TRBD2	many	TGTGCCAGCAGTATGGGACTAGCTAACAATGAGCAGTTCTTC	CASSMGLANNEQFF
TRBV28	TRBJ1-4	NA	few	TGTGCCAGCAGTTTGGGCAGGGTGGAAAAACTGTTTTTT	CASSLGRVEKLFF
TRBV11-2	TRBJ2-1	TRBD1	NA	TGTGCCAGCAGCCTAGAAAGGCAGGGGGCTTGGGACTACAATGAGCAGTTCTTC	CASSLERQGAWDYNEQFF
TRBV7-3	TRBJ2-2	TRBD2	many	TGTGCCAGCAGCCCTAGAGGACTAGCGGGATGGACCGGGGAGCTGTTTTTT	CASSPRGLAGWTGELFF
TRBV12-3/TRBV12-4	TRBJ1-4	TRBD1	few	TGTGCCAGCAGCCTGGGACAGGGGGCCGAAAAACTGTTTTTT	CASSLGQGAEKLFF
TRBV27	TRBJ2-7	NA	NA	TGTGCCAGCAGTTCTCAGGAGACCTACGAGCAGTACTTC	CASSSQETYEQYF
TRBV5-1	TRBJ2-5	NA	NA	TGCGCCAGCAGCTTGATCGGAGGGGGGGGACAAGAGACCCAGTACTTC	CASSLIGGGGQETQYF
TRBV5-6	TRBJ2-1	TRBD2	few	TGTGCCAGCAGCTTGGTGGGGGGGGGCTCCTACAATGAGCAGTTCTTC	CASSLVGGGSYNEQFF
TRBV29-1	TRBJ2-6	TRBD1	NA	TGCAGCGGCCGGGACAGGGGTTTGAAAGGGGCCAACGTCCTGACTTTC	CSGRDRGLKGANVLTF
TRBV21-1	TRBJ2-4	NA	NA	TGTGCCAGATCTCATAGGGACATTCAGTACTTC	CARSHRDIQYF
TRBV27	TRBJ2-1	NA	NA	TGTGCCAGCAGATCTAGCTATAGCCACAATGAGCAGTTCTTC	CASRSSYSHNEQFF
TRBV13	TRBJ2-1	TRBD2	few	TGTGCCAGCAGCTTGCTAGCGGGAGAGACGTTTAATGAGCAGTTCTTC	CASSLLAGETFNEQFF
TRBV7-2	TRBJ2-7	TRBD2	few	TGTGCCAGCAGCTCGCTAGTAGCGGGAGGCCTCTCCTACGAGCAGTACTTC	CASSSLVAGGLSYEQYF
TRBV12-3/TRBV12-4	TRBJ2-3	NA	NA	TGTGCCAGCAGCCTGACAGTGGGCACAGATACGCAGTATTTT	CASSLTVGTDTQYF
TRBV28	TRBJ2-7	TRBD2	few	TGTGCCAGCAGAAAAGCTAGCGGGAGAAAGCACGAGCAGTACTTC	CASRKASGRKHEQYF
TRBV12-3/TRBV12-4	TRBJ2-1	NA	NA	TGTGCCAGCAGCTTCCTATGGGGGTTTAATGAGCAGTTCTTC	CASSFLWGFNEQFF
TRBV9	TRBJ2-7	TRBD1	NA	TGTGCCAGCAGCGTAGCTACAGGGGACGAGCAGTACTTC	CASSVATGDEQYF
TRBV20-1	TRBJ2-2	TRBD2	few	TGCAGTGCGAGACTAGCGGGGGTTTTCACCGGGGAGCTGTTTTTT	CSARLAGVFTGELFF
TRBV4-3	TRBJ2-1	NA	few	TGCGCCAGCAGCCAAGATTTAGGGGCCCTCTACAATGAGCAGTTCTTC	CASSQDLGALYNEQFF
TRBV20-1	TRBJ2-1	NA	NA	TGCAGTGCTAGAGGGCTCAACAATGAGCAGTTCTTC	CSARGLNNEQFF
TRBV6-4	TRBJ2-2	NA	few	TGTGCCAGCAGTGGGGAGACGAACACCGGGGAGCTGTTTTTT	CASSGETNTGELFF
TRBV29-1	TRBJ2-1	NA	many	TGCAGCGTTGAATTGACAGGCTCGGGCTCCTACAATGAGCAGTTCTTC	CSVELTGSGSYNEQFF